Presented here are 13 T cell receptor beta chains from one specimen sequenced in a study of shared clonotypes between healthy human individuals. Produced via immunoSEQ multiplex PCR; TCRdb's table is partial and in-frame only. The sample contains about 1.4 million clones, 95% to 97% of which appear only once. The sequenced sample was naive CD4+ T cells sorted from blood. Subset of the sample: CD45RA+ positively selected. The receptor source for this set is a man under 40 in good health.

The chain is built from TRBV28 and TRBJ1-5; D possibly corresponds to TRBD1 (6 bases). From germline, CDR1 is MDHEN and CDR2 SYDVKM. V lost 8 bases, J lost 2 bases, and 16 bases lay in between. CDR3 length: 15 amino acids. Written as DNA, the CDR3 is TGTGCCAGCCTCCCCGCCCCAGGGGGCAATCAGCCCCAGCATTTT. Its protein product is CASLPAPGGNQPQHF. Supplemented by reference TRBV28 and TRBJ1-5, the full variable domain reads DVKVTQSSRYLVKRTGEKVFLECVQDMDHENMFWYRQDPGLGLRLIYFSYDVKMKEKGDIPEGYSVSREKKERFSLILESASTNQTSMYLCASLPAPGGNQPQHFGDGTRLSIL.

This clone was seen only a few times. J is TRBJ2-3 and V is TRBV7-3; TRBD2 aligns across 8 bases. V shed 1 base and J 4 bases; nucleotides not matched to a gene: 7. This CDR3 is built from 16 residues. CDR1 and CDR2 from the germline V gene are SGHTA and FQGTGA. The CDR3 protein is CASSLRVAGPSDTQYF. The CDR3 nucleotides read TGTGCCAGCAGCTTAAGGGTAGCGGGACCTTCAGATACGCAGTATTTT.

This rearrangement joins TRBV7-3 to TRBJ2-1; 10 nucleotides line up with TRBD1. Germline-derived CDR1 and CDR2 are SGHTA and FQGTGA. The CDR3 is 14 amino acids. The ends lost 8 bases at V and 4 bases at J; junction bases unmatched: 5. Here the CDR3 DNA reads TGTGCCAGCGCCAGGGACAGGGGTTACAATGAGCAGTTCTTC. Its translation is CASARDRGYNEQFF.

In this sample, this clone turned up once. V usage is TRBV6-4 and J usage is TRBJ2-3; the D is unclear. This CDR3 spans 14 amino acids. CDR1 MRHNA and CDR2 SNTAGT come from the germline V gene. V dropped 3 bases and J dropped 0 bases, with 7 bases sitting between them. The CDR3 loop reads CASSEEDSTDTQYF. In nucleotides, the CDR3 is TGTGCCAGCAGTGAGGAAGATAGCACAGATACGCAGTATTTT.

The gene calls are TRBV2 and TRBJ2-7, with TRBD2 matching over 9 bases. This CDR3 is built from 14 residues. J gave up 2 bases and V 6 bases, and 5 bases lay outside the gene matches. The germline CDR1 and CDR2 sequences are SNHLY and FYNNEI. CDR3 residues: CASRAGGRAYEQYF. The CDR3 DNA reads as TGTGCCAGCAGGGCGGGAGGGAGGGCCTACGAGCAGTACTTC. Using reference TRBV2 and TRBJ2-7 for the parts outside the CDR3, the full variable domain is EPEVTQTPSHQVTQMGQEVILRCVPISNHLYFYWYRQILGQKVEFLVSFYNNEISEKSEIFDDQFSVERPDGSNFTLKIRSTKLEDSAMYFCASRAGGRAYEQYFGPGTRLTVT.

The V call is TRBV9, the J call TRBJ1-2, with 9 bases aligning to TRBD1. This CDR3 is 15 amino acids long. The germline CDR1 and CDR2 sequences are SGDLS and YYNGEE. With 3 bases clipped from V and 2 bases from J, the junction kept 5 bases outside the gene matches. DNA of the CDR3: TGTGCCAGCAGCGGGACAGGGGACCGAAACTATGGCTACACCTTC. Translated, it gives CASSGTGDRNYGYTF. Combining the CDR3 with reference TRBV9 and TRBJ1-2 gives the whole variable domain DSGVTQTPKHLITATGQRVTLRCSPRSGDLSVYWYQQSLDQGLQFLIQYYNGEERAKGNILERFSAQQFPDLHSELNLSSLELGDSALYFCASSGTGDRNYGYTFGSGTRLTVV.

Here the CDR3 DNA reads TGTGCCAGCAGTGAAGCGCTTGGGGGACAGGGCTCCTATGGCTACACCTTC. This sequence encodes CASSEALGGQGSYGYTF. The chain has TRBV2 and TRBJ1-2; TRBD1 aligns across 9 bases. The CDR3 loop spans 17 amino acids. The junction had 9 bases not matched to a gene; V was cut back by 0 bases and J by 4 bases. Germline V lookup: CDR1 SNHLY, CDR2 FYNNEI.

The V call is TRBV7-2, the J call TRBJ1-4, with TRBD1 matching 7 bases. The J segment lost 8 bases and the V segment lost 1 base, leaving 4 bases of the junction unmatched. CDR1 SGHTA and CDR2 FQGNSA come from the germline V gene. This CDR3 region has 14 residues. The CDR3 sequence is CASSLGSRGEKLFF. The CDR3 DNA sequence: TGTGCCAGCAGCTTAGGGTCCAGGGGGGAAAAACTGTTTTTT.

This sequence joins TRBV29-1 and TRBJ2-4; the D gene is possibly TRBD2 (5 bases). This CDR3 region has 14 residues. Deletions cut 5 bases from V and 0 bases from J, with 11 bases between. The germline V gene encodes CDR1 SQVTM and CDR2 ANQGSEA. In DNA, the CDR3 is TGCAGCGTTAGGGAGACCCTAGCCAAAAACATTCAGTACTTC. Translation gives CSVRETLAKNIQYF.

CDR3 sequence reads: CASSLVVAKNIQYF. DNA for the CDR3: TGTGCCAGCAGTTTAGTTGTAGCCAAAAACATTCAGTACTTC. V and J are TRBV28 and TRBJ2-4; D unresolved. V was clipped by 2 bases and J by 0 bases, with 5 bases between them. CDR1 and CDR2 (germline): MDHEN, SYDVKM. The CDR3 consists of 14 residues. The variable domain in full, completed from reference TRBV28 and TRBJ2-4, reads DVKVTQSSRYLVKRTGEKVFLECVQDMDHENMFWYRQDPGLGLRLIYFSYDVKMKEKGDIPEGYSVSREKKERFSLILESASTNQTSMYLCASSLVVAKNIQYFGAGTRLSVL.

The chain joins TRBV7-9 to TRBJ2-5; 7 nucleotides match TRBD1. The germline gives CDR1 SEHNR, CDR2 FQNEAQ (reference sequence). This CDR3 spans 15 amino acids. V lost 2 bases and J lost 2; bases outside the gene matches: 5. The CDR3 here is CASSLLDRYQETQYF. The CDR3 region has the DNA TGTGCCAGCAGCTTACTGGACAGGTATCAAGAGACCCAGTACTTC.

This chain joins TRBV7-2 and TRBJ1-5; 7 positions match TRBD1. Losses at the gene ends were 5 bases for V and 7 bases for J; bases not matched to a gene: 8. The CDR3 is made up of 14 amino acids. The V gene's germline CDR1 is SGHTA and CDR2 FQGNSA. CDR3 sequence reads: CASSKRQGDQPQHF. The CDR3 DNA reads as TGTGCCAGCAGCAAACGGCAGGGGGACCAGCCCCAGCATTTT. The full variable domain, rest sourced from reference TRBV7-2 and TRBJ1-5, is GAGVSQSPSNKVTEKGKDVELRCDPISGHTALYWYRQSLGQGLEFLIYFQGNSAPDKSGLPSDRFSAERTGGSVSTLTIQRTQQEDSAVYLCASSKRQGDQPQHFGDGTRLSIL.

Written as DNA, the CDR3 is TGTGCCAGCAGCCGAGAGCCCGGAAACACCATATATTTT. Protein product: CASSREPGNTIYF. This rearrangement joins TRBV11-2 to TRBJ1-3; D ambiguous. From germline, CDR1 is SGHAT and CDR2 FQNNGV. V lost 5 bases, J lost 4 bases, and 9 bases lay in between. CDR3 length equals 13 residues. Full variable domain (outside the CDR3, taken from reference TRBV11-2 and TRBJ1-3): EAGVAQSPRYKIIEKRQSVAFWCNPISGHATLYWYQQILGQGPKLLIQFQNNGVVDDSQLPKDRFSAERLKGVDSTLKIQPAKLEDSAVYLCASSREPGNTIYFGEGSWLTVV.